Below are 14 T cell receptor beta chains sequenced from a single sample in a study of T-cell reconstitution after alpha-beta-depleted transplantation in children. During its preparation, the TCRbeta library received unique molecular identifiers. TCRdb redid the calling of the PCR reads with MiXCR, one entry per CDR3 protein. The sample consists of hundreds of thousands of distinct CDR3 sequences, roughly 9% of them appearing once. The input for sequencing was PBMCs from the stem cell graft donor, taken from the stem cell graft. These receptors originate from a human donor who donated a stem cell graft to a child with acute lymphoblastic leukemia.

This clonotype has a handful of counts. The chain combines TRBV5-1 with TRBJ2-2; D possibly corresponds to TRBD1 (5 bases). Trimming shortened V by 0 bases and J by 4 bases, and 13 bases separated the two germline ends. CDR3 size: 16 residues. From germline, CDR1 is SGHRS and CDR2 YFSETQ. The CDR3 bases are TGCGCCAGCAGCTTGGGTAGGGGCGGCGGCACCGGGGAGCTGTTTTTT. Encoded protein: CASSLGRGGGTGELFF.

The chain recombines TRBV7-2 with TRBJ1-3; D possibly corresponds to TRBD1 (6 bases). V lost 2 bases and J 3 bases, leaving 14 bases between the germline ends. Per germline, CDR1 SGHTA and CDR2 FQGNSA. This CDR3 comprises 16 residues. The CDR3 DNA sequence: TGTGCCAGCAGCTTACTCGGGGGGCCCGATGGAAACACCATATATTTT. It is translated as CASSLLGGPDGNTIYF.

The V gene is TRBV19, the J gene TRBJ2-1; the match to TRBD2 covers 16 bases. This CDR3 is built from 19 residues. The germline V gene has CDR1 LNHDA and CDR2 SQIVND (reference sequence). V was pared by 4 bases and J by 0 bases, with 6 bases of the junction left unmatched. The CDR3 spells CASSTGLAGGLSSYNEQFF. CDR3 sequence (DNA): TGTGCCAGTAGTACGGGACTAGCGGGGGGGTTAAGCTCCTACAATGAGCAGTTCTTC.

The V and J genes are TRBV20-1 and TRBJ1-1; TRBD1 might be the D (6 bases). Germline values: CDR1 DFQATT, CDR2 SNEGSKA (reference sequence). V lost 6 bases, J lost 11 bases, and 16 bases lay in between. This CDR3 has 11 amino acids. CDR3 nucleotide sequence: TGCAGTGCCCCTGGAGGGGGGATGGCTTTCTTT. Protein sequence: CSAPGGGMAFF.

This clonotype showed up just a few times. This chain joins TRBV4-2 and TRBJ2-7; D gene uncertain. With 3 bases removed from V and 6 bases from J, the gap between germline ends came to 15 bases. Germline lookup yields CDR1 LGHNA and CDR2 YNFKEQ. This CDR3 is built from 14 residues. CDR3 in DNA: TGTGCCAGCAGCCATCCCGAACGGGCCGCCGAGCAGTACTTC. Amino acids: CASSHPERAAEQYF.

The chain carries TRBV7-9 and TRBJ2-1; D may be TRBD2 (5 bases). Looked up from germline, CDR1 is SEHNR and CDR2 is FQNEAQ (reference sequence). This CDR3 has 15 residues. Trimming took off 1 base at V and 4 bases at J, with 11 bases between the two ends. The CDR3 protein is CASSLVGRGYNEQFF. CDR3 nucleotides: TGTGCCAGCAGCTTAGTGGGCAGAGGGTACAATGAGCAGTTCTTC. The variable domain in full, with the rest retrieved from reference TRBV7-9 and TRBJ2-1, is DTGVSQNPRHKITKRGQNVTFRCDPISEHNRLYWYRQTLGQGPEFLTYFQNEAQLEKSRLLSDRFSAERPKGSFSTLEIQRTEQGDSAMYLCASSLVGRGYNEQFFGPGTRLTVL.

This clonotype was counted a few times. The chain employs TRBV27 and TRBJ2-5; possible D gene TRBD2, 6 bases. The germline V gene encodes CDR1 MNHEY and CDR2 SMNVEV (reference sequence). Deletions cut 1 base from V and 5 bases from J, with 17 bases between. This CDR3 has 16 residues. Here the CDR3 reads CASSLWARGGEETQYF. In DNA form, the CDR3 reads TGTGCCAGCAGTTTATGGGCTAGGGGCGGGGAGGAGACCCAGTACTTC.

This clonotype was counted at least ten times. The rearrangement uses TRBV3-1 and TRBJ1-1; D is unresolved. The CDR3 consists of 14 residues. Germline CDR1 and CDR2: LGHDT and YNNKEL (reference sequence). The ends were cut back, 0 bases at V and 4 bases at J, with 9 bases in the middle. The CDR3 reads CASSQDGLRTEAFF. The CDR3 DNA sequence: TGTGCCAGCAGCCAAGACGGGCTGCGCACTGAAGCTTTCTTT.

The V and J genes are TRBV6-1 and TRBJ1-1; possible D gene TRBD1, 5 bases. V lost 6 bases to trimming and J lost 3 bases, with 11 bases between them. CDR1 MNHNS and CDR2 SASEGT come from the germline V gene. The CDR3 is made up of 13 amino acids. CDR3 in DNA: TGTGCCAGCAGCCCAGGGTTCGACACTGAAGCTTTCTTT. Encoded protein: CASSPGFDTEAFF.

This clonotype was found many times. The rearrangement joins TRBV7-9 to TRBJ2-7, with 11 bases matching TRBD1. Losses at the gene ends were 1 base for V and 7 bases for J; bases not matched to a gene: 3. CDR3 length equals 14 residues. CDR1 and CDR2 from the germline V gene are SEHNR and FQNEAQ (reference sequence). CDR3 loop: CASSLGTGGGEQYF. CDR3 nucleotide sequence: TGTGCCAGCAGCTTAGGGACAGGGGGCGGGGAGCAGTACTTC.

Concerning this clonotype: Since a much larger clone is just one base distant, this may be a read error. V usage is TRBV6-1 and J usage is TRBJ2-2; D possibly matches TRBD1 or TRBD2 (5 bases each). The CDR3 has 14 residues. The germline gives CDR1 MNHNS, CDR2 SASEGT. V was pared by 4 bases and J by 7 bases, with 13 bases between. The CDR3: CASSGSGSGGELFF. In nucleotides, the CDR3 is TGTGCCAGCAGTGGGTCAGGGAGCGGCGGGGAGCTGTTTTTT.

There are a few counts of this clonotype. V gene TRBV24-1 combines with J gene TRBJ1-5, with a tentative D call TRBD1 (5 bases). Trimming left V 10 bases short and J 6 bases short, with 21 bases between. In germline, CDR1 is KGHDR, CDR2 SFDVKD. The CDR3 totals 15 residues. The CDR3, as DNA: TGTGCCACGGGGGGAAGGGCTCAGAAATTTCAGCCCCAGCATTTT. Translated, it gives CATGGRAQKFQPQHF.

The chain recombines TRBV5-1 with TRBJ2-5; 7 nucleotides line up with TRBD1. The junction had 8 bases not matched to a gene; V was cut back by 4 bases and J by 5 bases. There are 14 residues in the CDR3. CDR1 and CDR2 (germline): SGHRS, YFSETQ. The CDR3 DNA is TGCGCCAGCAGCGTTTACAGGGGTGAGGAGACCCAGTACTTC. This gives the protein CASSVYRGEETQYF.

This clonotype was seen at least ten times. V and J are TRBV14 and TRBJ2-7; possibly TRBD1 for D (6 bases). The germline V gene encodes CDR1 SGHDN and CDR2 FVKESK. Trimming removed 5 bases from V and 7 bases from J, with 18 bases in between. CDR3 length: 14 amino acids. In DNA form, the CDR3 reads TGTGCCAGCAGCTTATATACAGGGTTTCGGGAGCAGTACTTC. It is translated as CASSLYTGFREQYF.